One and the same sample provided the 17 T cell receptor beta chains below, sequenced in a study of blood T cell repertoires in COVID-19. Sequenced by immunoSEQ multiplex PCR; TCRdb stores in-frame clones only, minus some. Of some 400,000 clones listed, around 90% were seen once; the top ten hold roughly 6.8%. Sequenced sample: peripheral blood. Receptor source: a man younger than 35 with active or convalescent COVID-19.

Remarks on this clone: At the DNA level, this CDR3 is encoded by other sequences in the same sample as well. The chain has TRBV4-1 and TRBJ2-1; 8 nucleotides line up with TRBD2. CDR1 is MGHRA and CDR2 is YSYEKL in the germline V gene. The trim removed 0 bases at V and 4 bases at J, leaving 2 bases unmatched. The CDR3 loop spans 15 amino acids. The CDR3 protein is CASSQDPGGYNEQFF. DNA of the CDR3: TGCGCCAGCAGCCAAGATCCGGGAGGGTACAATGAGCAGTTCTTC.

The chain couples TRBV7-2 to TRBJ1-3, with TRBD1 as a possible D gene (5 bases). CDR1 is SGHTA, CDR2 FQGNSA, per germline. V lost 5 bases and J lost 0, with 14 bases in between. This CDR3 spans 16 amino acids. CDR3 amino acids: CASSQRTGASGNTIYF. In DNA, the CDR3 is TGTGCCAGCAGCCAACGAACAGGAGCCTCTGGAAACACCATATATTTT.

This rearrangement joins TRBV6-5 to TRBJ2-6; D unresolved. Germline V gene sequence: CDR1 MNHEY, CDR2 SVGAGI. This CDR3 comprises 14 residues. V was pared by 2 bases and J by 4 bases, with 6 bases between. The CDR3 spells CASSYVPGANVLTF. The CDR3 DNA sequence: TGTGCCAGCAGTTACGTCCCAGGGGCCAACGTCCTGACTTTC.

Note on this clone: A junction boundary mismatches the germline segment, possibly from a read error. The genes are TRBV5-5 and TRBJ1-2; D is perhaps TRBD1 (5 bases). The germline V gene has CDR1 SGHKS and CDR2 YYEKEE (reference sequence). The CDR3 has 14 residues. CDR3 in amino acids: CASRHHRWNSGYTF. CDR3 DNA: TGTGCCAGCAGGCATCACAGGTGGAACTCTGGCTACACCTTC.

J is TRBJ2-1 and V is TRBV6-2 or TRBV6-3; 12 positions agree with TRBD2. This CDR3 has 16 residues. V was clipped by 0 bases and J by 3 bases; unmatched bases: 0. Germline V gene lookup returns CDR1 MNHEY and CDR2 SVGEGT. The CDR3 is CASSYSTSGGYNEQFF. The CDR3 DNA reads TGTGCCAGCAGTTACTCGACTAGCGGGGGCTACAATGAGCAGTTCTTC.

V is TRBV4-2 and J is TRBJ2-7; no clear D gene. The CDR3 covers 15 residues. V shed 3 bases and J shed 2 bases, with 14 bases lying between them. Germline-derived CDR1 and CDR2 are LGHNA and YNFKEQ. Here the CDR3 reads CASSQFNGGTYEQYF. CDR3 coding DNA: TGTGCCAGCAGCCAGTTTAATGGCGGTACCTACGAGCAGTACTTC.

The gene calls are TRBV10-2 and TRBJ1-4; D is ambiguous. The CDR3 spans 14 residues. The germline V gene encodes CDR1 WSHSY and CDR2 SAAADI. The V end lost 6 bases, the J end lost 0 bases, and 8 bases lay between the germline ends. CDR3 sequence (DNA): TGCGCCAGCAGGAACTACGCAACTAATGAAAAACTGTTTTTT. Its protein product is CASRNYATNEKLFF.

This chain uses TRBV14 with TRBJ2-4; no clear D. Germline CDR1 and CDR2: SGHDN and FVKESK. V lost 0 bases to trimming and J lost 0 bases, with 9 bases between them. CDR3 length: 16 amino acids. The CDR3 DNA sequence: TGTGCCAGCAGCCAAGATGCACAACCAGCCAAAAACATTCAGTACTTC. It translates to CASSQDAQPAKNIQYF.

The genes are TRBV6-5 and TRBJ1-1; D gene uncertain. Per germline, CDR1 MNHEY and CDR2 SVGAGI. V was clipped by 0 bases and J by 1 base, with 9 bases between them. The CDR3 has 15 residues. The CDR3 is CASSYSMVANTEAFF. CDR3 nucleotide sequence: TGTGCCAGCAGTTACTCGATGGTGGCGAACACTGAAGCTTTCTTT.

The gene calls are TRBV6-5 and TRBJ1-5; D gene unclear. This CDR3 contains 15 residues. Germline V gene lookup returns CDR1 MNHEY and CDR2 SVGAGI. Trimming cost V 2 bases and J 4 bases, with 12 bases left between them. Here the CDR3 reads CASSYGLVPNQPQHF. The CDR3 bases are TGTGCCAGCAGTTACGGGCTGGTACCAAATCAGCCCCAGCATTTT.

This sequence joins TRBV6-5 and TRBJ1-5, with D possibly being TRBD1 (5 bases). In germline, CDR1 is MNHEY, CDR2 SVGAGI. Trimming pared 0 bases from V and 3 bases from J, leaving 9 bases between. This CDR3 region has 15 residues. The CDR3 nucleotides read TGTGCCAGCAGTTACTCGGGGGGGGACAATCAGCCCCAGCATTTT. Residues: CASSYSGGDNQPQHF.

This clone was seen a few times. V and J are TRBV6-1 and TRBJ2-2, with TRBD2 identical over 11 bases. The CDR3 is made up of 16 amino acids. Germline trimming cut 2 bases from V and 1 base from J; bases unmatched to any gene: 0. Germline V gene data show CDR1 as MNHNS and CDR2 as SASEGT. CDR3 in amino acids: CASSELAGGNTGELFF. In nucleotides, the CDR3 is TGTGCCAGCAGTGAACTAGCGGGAGGGAACACCGGGGAGCTGTTTTTT.

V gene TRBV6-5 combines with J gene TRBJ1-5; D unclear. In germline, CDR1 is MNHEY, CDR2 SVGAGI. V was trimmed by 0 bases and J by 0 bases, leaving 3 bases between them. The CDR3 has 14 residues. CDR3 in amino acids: CASSYSGSNQPQHF. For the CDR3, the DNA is TGTGCCAGCAGTTACTCCGGTAGCAATCAGCCCCAGCATTTT.

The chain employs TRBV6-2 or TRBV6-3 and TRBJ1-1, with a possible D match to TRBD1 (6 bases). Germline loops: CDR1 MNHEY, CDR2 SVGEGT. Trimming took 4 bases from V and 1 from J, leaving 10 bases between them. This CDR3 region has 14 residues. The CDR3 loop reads CASSWTRGNTEAFF. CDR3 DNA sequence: TGTGCCAGCAGTTGGACCAGGGGGAACACTGAAGCTTTCTTT.

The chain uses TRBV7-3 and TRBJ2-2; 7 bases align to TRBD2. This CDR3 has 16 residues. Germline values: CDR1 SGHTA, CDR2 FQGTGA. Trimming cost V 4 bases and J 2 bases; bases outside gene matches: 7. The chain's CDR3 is CASSSGLPFNTGELFF. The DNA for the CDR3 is TGTGCCAGCAGCTCGGGACTACCCTTTAACACCGGGGAGCTGTTTTTT.

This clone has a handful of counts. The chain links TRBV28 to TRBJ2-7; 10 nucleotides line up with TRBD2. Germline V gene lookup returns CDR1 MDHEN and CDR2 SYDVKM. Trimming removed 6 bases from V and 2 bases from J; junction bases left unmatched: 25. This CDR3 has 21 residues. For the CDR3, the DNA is TGTGCCAGCAGGTTGGACGCGACCCTCCTCCTTAGCGGGGGGTCTCCCTACGAGCAGTACTTC. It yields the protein CASRLDATLLLSGGSPYEQYF.

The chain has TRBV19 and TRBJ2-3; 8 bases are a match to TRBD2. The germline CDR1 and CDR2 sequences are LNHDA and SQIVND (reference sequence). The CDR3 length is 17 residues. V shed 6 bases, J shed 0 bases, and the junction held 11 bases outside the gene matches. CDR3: CASRVGGGRSSTDTQYF. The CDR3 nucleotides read TGTGCCAGTAGGGTGGGCGGGGGGCGCTCTAGCACAGATACGCAGTATTTT.